This TCR beta chain was identified during a study of blood T cell repertoires in COVID-19. Turning to the study itself: From T cells, B-cell-depleted T cells, or PBMCs came the material, which was cDNA or gDNA.

Clones were read by immunoSEQ multiplex PCR, and TCRdb kept only the in-frame ones, dropping some. The repertoire includes around 130,000 clones, approximately 85% of them detected once, and approximately 4.3% sits in the top ten. Germline CDR1 and CDR2: KGHSH and LQKENI. V trimming: 6 bases; J trimming: 1 base; junction bases outside the gene matches: 8. This CDR3 region has 15 residues. This receptor was obtained from a human donor in a cohort sampled during active COVID-19. The sample comprised peripheral blood. The chain is built from TRBV18 and TRBJ1-2; 7 bases agree with TRBD1. This chain's CDR3 is CASSLGTDHNYGYTF. Written as DNA, the CDR3 is TGTGCCAGCTCCCTCGGGACAGACCATAACTATGGCTACACCTTC.